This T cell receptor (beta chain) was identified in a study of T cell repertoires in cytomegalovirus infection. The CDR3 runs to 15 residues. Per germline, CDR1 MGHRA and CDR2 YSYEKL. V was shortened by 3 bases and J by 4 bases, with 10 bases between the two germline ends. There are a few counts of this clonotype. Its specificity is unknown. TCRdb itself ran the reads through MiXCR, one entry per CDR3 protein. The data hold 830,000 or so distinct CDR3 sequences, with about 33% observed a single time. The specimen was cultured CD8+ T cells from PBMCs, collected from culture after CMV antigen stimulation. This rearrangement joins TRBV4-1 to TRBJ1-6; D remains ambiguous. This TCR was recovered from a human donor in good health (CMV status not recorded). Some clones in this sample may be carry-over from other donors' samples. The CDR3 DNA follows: TGCGCCAGCAGCCACCGGCCCCTTTATAATTCACCCCTCCACTTT. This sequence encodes CASSHRPLYNSPLHF.